This T cell receptor beta chain appears in the sequencing data of a study of CD8 T cells in ankylosing spondylitis. This CDR3 contains 15 residues. Germline lookup yields CDR1 SGHTA and CDR2 FQGNSA. V lost 1 base and J lost 2, with 12 bases in between. TCRdb recomputed calls from the 5' RACE reads with MiXCR, one row per CDR3 protein. The sample lists around 120,000 distinct CDR3 sequences, under 30% occurring once. The chain couples TRBV7-2 to TRBJ2-7; D assignment may be TRBD1 or TRBD2 (5 bases each). Sequenced sample: synovial fluid, either unsorted or a sorted T cell fraction (not recorded which). The origin of this receptor is a male donor with ankylosing spondylitis. The CDR3 sequence: CASSLVVGTPYEQYF. CDR3 nucleotides: TGTGCCAGCAGCTTAGTTGTGGGGACCCCCTACGAGCAGTACTTC. Complete variable domain (other parts from reference TRBV7-2 and TRBJ2-7): GAGVSQSPSNKVTEKGKDVELRCDPISGHTALYWYRQSLGQGLEFLIYFQGNSAPDKSGLPSDRFSAERTGGSVSTLTIQRTQQEDSAVYLCASSLVVGTPYEQYFGPGTRLTVT.